These T cell receptor beta chains were read from a single sample in a study of blood T cell repertoires in COVID-19. Profiled with immunoSEQ multiplex PCR; TCRdb holds only in-frame clones, not every one. This table has about 29,000 clones, approximately 81% appearing once. The sequencing sample was made of peripheral blood. The source is a man older than 75 with active COVID-19. Both conserved end residues are part of each CDR3. Each record gives: J gene, D gene, V gene, clone size, CDR3 protein, CDR3 DNA. A D gene is named only where the DNA matches it firmly. Expanded clones are given a class, and other clones once, few, many or no size at all.

TRBJ1-1 | NA | TRBV7-2 | medium-sized | CASSFSVNTEAFF | TGTGCCAGCAGCTTTTCGGTGAACACTGAAGCTTTCTTT
TRBJ2-7 | NA | TRBV12-5 | NA | CASGYGRSYEQYF | TGTGCTAGTGGTTACGGGAGATCCTACGAGCAGTACTTC
TRBJ1-2 | NA | TRBV20-1 | NA | CSAAGGYGYTF | TGCAGTGCCGCGGGGGGCTATGGCTACACCTTC
TRBJ2-3 | TRBD1 | TRBV15 | NA | CATSTPRDRGGGSTDTQYF | TGTGCCACCAGCACCCCACGGGACAGGGGAGGGGGGAGCACAGATACGCAGTATTTT
TRBJ2-3 | NA | TRBV4-2 | NA | CASSPRRNFPTDTQYF | TGTGCCAGCAGCCCCCGGCGGAACTTCCCCACAGATACGCAGTATTTT
TRBJ2-2 | TRBD1 | TRBV25-1 | NA | CASSDDRVNTGELFF | TGTGCCAGCAGTGATGACAGGGTGAACACCGGGGAGCTGTTTTTT
TRBJ2-1 | NA | TRBV5-1 | few | CASSLGGRFSYNEQFF | TGCGCCAGCAGCTTGGGGGGGCGGTTCTCCTACAATGAGCAGTTCTTC
TRBJ1-1 | NA | TRBV12-3/TRBV12-4 | NA | CASSLSESTEAFF | TGTGCCAGCAGTTTGTCCGAGTCCACTGAAGCTTTCTTT
TRBJ2-5 | NA | TRBV4-1 | NA | CASSPPVGAQYF | TGCGCCAGCAGCCCCCCCGTCGGGGCCCAGTACTTC
TRBJ1-2 | NA | TRBV5-1 | NA | CASSLDAGLGYTF | TGCGCCAGCAGCTTGGATGCGGGGCTTGGCTACACCTTC
TRBJ2-7 | TRBD1 | TRBV5-1 | NA | CASSFEGASTYEQYF | TGCGCCAGCAGCTTCGAGGGGGCCTCTACCTACGAGCAGTACTTC
TRBJ1-6 | NA | TRBV9 | NA | CASSVGGEGSPLHF | TGTGCCAGCAGCGTAGGCGGGGAGGGTTCACCCCTCCACTTT
TRBJ1-5 | NA | TRBV19 | NA | CASTPWAGQPQHF | TGTGCCAGTACCCCATGGGCGGGTCAGCCCCAGCATTTT
TRBJ2-7 | TRBD1 | TRBV2 | NA | CASSAPDRGFYEQYF | TGTGCCAGCAGTGCCCCCGACAGGGGGTTCTACGAGCAGTACTTC
TRBJ1-2 | NA | TRBV5-6 | NA | CASRGGASNYGYTF | TGTGCCAGCAGAGGGGGTGCATCAAACTATGGCTACACCTTC
TRBJ2-7 | TRBD2 | TRBV11-1 | NA | CASSSTSGAAYEQYF | TGTGCCAGCAGCTCGACTAGCGGGGCTGCTTACGAGCAGTACTTC
TRBJ1-1 | NA | TRBV6-5 | NA | CASIGTVVAEAFF | TGTGCCAGCATTGGAACAGTAGTCGCTGAAGCTTTCTTT
TRBJ1-2 | TRBD1 | TRBV30 | NA | CAWSGQGADGYTF | TGTGCCTGGTCGGGACAGGGGGCCGATGGCTACACCTTC
TRBJ1-4 | TRBD1 | TRBV27 | few | CASRPTGAVKLFF | TGTGCCAGCAGACCTACAGGGGCGGTAAAACTGTTTTTT
TRBJ2-7 | NA | TRBV18 | NA | CASSRGAGASRGSSYEQYF | TGTGCCAGCTCTCGGGGGGCAGGGGCCTCGCGGGGGAGCTCCTACGAGCAGTACTTC
TRBJ2-7 | TRBD1 | TRBV10-1 | few | CASSETGDYEQYF | TGCGCCAGCAGTGAGACAGGGGATTACGAGCAGTACTTC
TRBJ2-1 | TRBD1 | TRBV19 | NA | CASSTQGAAYNEQFF | TGTGCCAGTAGTACACAGGGGGCGGCCTACAATGAGCAGTTCTTC
TRBJ1-6 | NA | TRBV21-1 | NA | CASSKAGGGSSYNSPLHF | TGTGCCAGCAGCAAAGCGGGAGGTGGTTCCTCCTATAATTCACCCCTCCACTTT
TRBJ2-2 | NA | TRBV19 | NA | CASSSRGSTGELFF | TGTGCCAGTAGTAGTAGGGGGAGCACCGGGGAGCTGTTTTTT
TRBJ2-7 | TRBD1 | TRBV19 | NA | CASSIGQGAGEQYF | TGTGCCAGTAGTATAGGACAGGGGGCCGGCGAGCAGTACTTC
TRBJ1-3 | NA | TRBV3-1/TRBV3-2 | NA | CASSQARSLRNTIYF | TGTGCCAGCAGCCAAGCCCGGAGTTTAAGAAACACCATATATTTT
TRBJ2-5 | TRBD2 | TRBV5-4 | NA | CASTLGGGPQETQYF | TGTGCCAGCACCCTTGGCGGGGGGCCCCAAGAGACCCAGTACTTC
TRBJ2-7 | TRBD1 | TRBV7-9 | NA | CASSRTTGGLNEQYF | TGTGCCAGCAGCCGGACGACAGGGGGGCTGAACGAGCAGTACTTC
TRBJ1-2 | TRBD1 | TRBV18 | NA | CASSSGQGRNYGYTF | TGTGCCAGCTCATCCGGACAGGGGAGGAACTATGGCTACACCTTC
TRBJ2-5 | TRBD1 | TRBV3-1/TRBV3-2 | NA | CASRRFGQGQETQYF | TGTGCCAGCAGGCGCTTCGGACAGGGCCAAGAGACCCAGTACTTC
TRBJ2-1 | TRBD2 | TRBV6-1 | NA | CASSGGGVLSSYNEQFF | TGTGCCAGCAGTGGCGGGGGGGTACTGAGCTCCTACAATGAGCAGTTCTTC
TRBJ2-3 | NA | TRBV5-5 | few | CASSYYHDGDTQYF | TGTGCCAGCAGCTATTATCACGACGGGGATACGCAGTATTTT
TRBJ2-3 | TRBD1 | TRBV6-6 | NA | CASRLGTGTDTQYF | TGTGCCAGCAGACTAGGGACAGGGACAGATACGCAGTATTTT
TRBJ2-3 | TRBD2 | TRBV18 | once | CASSPREGGTDTQYF | TGTGCCAGCTCACCCCGGGAGGGGGGGACAGATACGCAGTATTTT
TRBJ1-1 | NA | TRBV7-7 | NA | CASSLRIYRGPVAMNTEAFF | TGTGCTAGCAGCTTACGTATCTATCGAGGGCCGGTGGCTATGAACACTGAAGCTTTCTTT
TRBJ2-2 | NA | TRBV6-6 | NA | CATSPLNTGELFF | TGTGCCACCTCTCCCCTTAACACCGGGGAGCTGTTTTTT
TRBJ2-4 | NA | TRBV9 | NA | CASSVAREGIQYF | TGTGCCAGCAGCGTAGCACGGGAAGGCATTCAGTACTTC
TRBJ2-7 | NA | TRBV5-1 | NA | CASSPMEGRASEQYF | TGCGCCAGCAGCCCGATGGAAGGCAGGGCTTCCGAGCAGTACTTC
TRBJ1-3 | NA | TRBV9 | NA | CASSPNPRTDLGNTIYF | TGTGCCAGCAGCCCGAACCCCCGGACAGACCTAGGAAACACCATATATTTT
TRBJ1-6 | NA | TRBV4-2 | NA | CASSQDQVPNSPLHF | TGTGCCAGCAGCCAAGATCAGGTTCCTAATTCACCCCTCCACTTT
TRBJ2-7 | TRBD2 | TRBV19 | NA | CASSIVSSGGTSSYEQYF | TGTGCCAGTAGTATAGTTTCCAGCGGGGGGACCAGCTCCTACGAGCAGTACTTC
TRBJ2-5 | TRBD2 | TRBV2 | NA | CASMRGLDQETQYF | TGTGCCAGCATGAGAGGACTAGACCAAGAGACCCAGTACTTC
TRBJ1-1 | NA | TRBV7-6 | NA | CASSMYRTTEAFF | TGTGCCAGCAGCATGTACCGGACAACTGAAGCTTTCTTT
TRBJ1-2 | NA | TRBV2 | NA | CASSEARQLYYAGTF | TGTGCCAGCAGTGAAGCGCGACAGCTATACTATGCAGGCACCTTC
TRBJ1-6 | NA | TRBV10-3 | NA | CAIRDTGSPLHF | TGTGCCATCAGAGACACAGGTTCACCCCTCCACTTT
TRBJ2-7 | TRBD1 | TRBV5-1 | NA | CASTRDRGQADEQYF | TGCGCCAGCACACGGGACAGGGGGCAGGCCGACGAGCAGTACTTC
TRBJ2-3 | TRBD2 | TRBV4-2 | NA | CASSQAASGGARTDTQYF | TGTGCCAGCAGCCAAGCTGCTAGCGGGGGGGCACGCACAGATACGCAGTATTTT
TRBJ2-3 | NA | TRBV5-6 | few | CASSLVGETTDTQYF | TGTGCCAGCAGCTTGGTCGGGGAAACGACAGATACGCAGTATTTT
TRBJ1-1 | NA | TRBV3-1/TRBV3-2 | NA | CASSLSQGSTEAFF | TGTGCCAGCAGCCTAAGCCAGGGGAGCACTGAAGCTTTCTTT
TRBJ2-1 | NA | TRBV20-1 | NA | CSATYNEQFF | TGCAGTGCTACTTACAATGAGCAGTTCTTC
TRBJ2-1 | TRBD1 | TRBV7-9 | NA | CASSTGQLNEQFF | TGTGCCAGCAGCACGGGACAGCTCAATGAGCAGTTCTTC
TRBJ1-2 | TRBD1 | TRBV4-1 | NA | CASSQGQGEGYGYTF | TGCGCCAGCAGCCAAGGGCAGGGGGAAGGCTATGGCTACACCTTC
TRBJ2-3 | NA | TRBV5-4 | NA | CASSPGTLTGDTQYF | TGTGCCAGCAGCCCAGGGACATTAACGGGAGATACGCAGTATTTT
TRBJ2-3 | TRBD2 | TRBV29-1 | once | CSVDTSGGLTDTQYF | TGCAGCGTTGATACTAGCGGGGGGCTCACAGATACGCAGTATTTT
TRBJ2-7 | NA | TRBV6-1 | once | CASSERETISYEQYF | TGTGCCAGCAGTGAACGTGAGACTATATCCTACGAGCAGTACTTC
TRBJ2-2 | TRBD2 | TRBV4-2 | few | CASSQELAGGGNGELFF | TGTGCCAGCAGCCAGGAACTAGCGGGGGGCGGGAACGGGGAGCTGTTTTTT
TRBJ1-1 | NA | TRBV30 | few | CAWRHFNTEAFF | TGTGCCTGGAGGCACTTCAACACTGAAGCTTTCTTT